The 14 T cell receptor beta chains listed next were all sequenced from one sample in a study of radiation and T cells in renal cell carcinoma. Profiling relied on immunoSEQ multiplex PCR, and the TCRdb table lists in-frame clones only, not all of them. The sample consists of 150,000 or so clones, roughly 90% of them appearing once. The time point is: baseline pretreatment blood. The sample's treatment: 15 Gy SBRT to primary tumor, nephrectomy 4 weeks later. The sequenced sample was blood, obtained from a patient whose treatment included radiotherapy and nephrectomy. These receptors originate from a woman aged 50 to 60 with renal cell carcinoma.

CDR3 protein: CASSLVQGAKRNTEAFF. CDR3 nucleotide sequence: TGTGCCAGCAGCTTGGTACAGGGGGCGAAGCGAAACACTGAAGCTTTCTTT. The chain carries TRBV5-8 and TRBJ1-1; 9 nucleotides line up with TRBD1. CDR1 is SGHTS, CDR2 YDEGEE, per germline. This CDR3 has 17 residues. V lost 0 bases and J lost 2; bases outside the gene matches: 8.

The CDR3 nucleotides are TGTGCCAGCAGCTCGGGGGGGGACTACACCGGGGAGCTGTTTTTT. It codes for CASSSGGDYTGELFF. This sequence joins TRBV5-4 and TRBJ2-2; 8 bases are shared with TRBD2. CDR1 and CDR2 from the germline V gene are SGHNT and YYREEE (reference sequence). CDR3 length: 15 amino acids. With V trimmed by 3 bases and J by 3 bases, 4 bases remained unmatched.

This chain connects TRBV18 to TRBJ2-5; D perhaps matches TRBD1 (6 bases). Trimming cost V 0 bases and J 1 base, with 15 bases left between them. The CDR3 runs to 17 residues. CDR1 is KGHSH, CDR2 LQKENI, per germline. The CDR3 protein is CASSPPGAGTFQETQYF. Written as DNA, the CDR3 is TGTGCCAGCTCACCACCGGGGGCCGGTACTTTCCAAGAGACCCAGTACTTC.

V is TRBV14 and J is TRBJ1-5; 9 positions agree with TRBD1. Per the germline V gene, CDR1 is SGHDN and CDR2 is FVKESK. The V and J ends lost 1 base and 4 bases, in that order; junction bases with no gene match: 2. The CDR3 is 15 amino acids. In DNA form, the CDR3 reads TGTGCCAGCAGCCAAGGTGGACAGGGGAATCAGCCCCAGCATTTT. Translation: CASSQGGQGNQPQHF.

V usage is TRBV29-1 and J usage is TRBJ2-5; perhaps TRBD2 as D (5 bases). Trimming left V 2 bases short and J 4 bases short, with 8 bases between. The CDR3 length is 12 residues. The germline gives CDR1 SQVTM, CDR2 ANQGSEA. CDR3 DNA: TGCAGCGTTGAAACTAGTGGAGAGACCCAGTACTTC. Encoded protein: CSVETSGETQYF.

V gene TRBV5-6 combines with J gene TRBJ1-4; D not resolved. V dropped 6 bases and J dropped 4 bases, with 13 bases sitting between them. The CDR3 length is 14 residues. Germline V gene data show CDR1 as SGHDT and CDR2 as YYEEEE. CDR3 sequence: CASNSFWDNEKLFF. CDR3 sequence (DNA): TGTGCCAGCAACTCCTTCTGGGATAATGAAAAACTGTTTTTT. Drawing the rest from reference TRBV5-6 and TRBJ1-4, the complete variable domain is DAGVTQSPTHLIKTRGQQVTLRCSPKSGHDTVSWYQQALGQGPQFIFQYYEEEERQRGNFPDRFSGHQFPNYSSELNVNALLLGDSALYLCASNSFWDNEKLFFGSGTQLSVL.

This clone was seen only a few times. The chain carries TRBV7-2 and TRBJ2-1, with TRBD2 matching over 7 bases. This CDR3 has 16 residues. Germline V CDR1 and CDR2: SGHTA, FQGNSA. After removal of 1 base from V and 8 bases from J, the junction contained 11 bases not matched to a gene. CDR3 sequence reads: CASSLGGLWARDEQFF. For the CDR3, the DNA is TGTGCCAGCAGCTTAGGGGGACTATGGGCCCGGGATGAGCAGTTCTTC.

The chain links TRBV7-8 to TRBJ1-5; 11 nucleotides line up with TRBD1. The V segment lost 2 bases and the J segment 6 bases; nucleotides outside the gene matches: 9. This CDR3 is 17 amino acids long. The germline CDR1 and CDR2 sequences are SGHVS and FQNEAQ. The CDR3 here is CASSLLGQGGIGQPQHF. The CDR3 nucleotides read TGTGCCAGCAGCTTATTGGGACAGGGGGGGATCGGTCAGCCCCAGCATTTT.

The CDR3 here is CASSLRVEPQHF. CDR3 coding DNA: TGTGCCAGCAGCCTTAGAGTAGAGCCCCAGCATTTT. The chain joins TRBV7-8 to TRBJ1-5; D is ambiguous. The CDR3 is 12 amino acids. V gave up 5 bases and J gave up 8 bases, with 10 bases separating them. Per the germline V gene, CDR1 is SGHVS and CDR2 is FQNEAQ.

The chain carries TRBV2 and TRBJ2-4, with D tentatively TRBD1 (6 bases). V lost 7 bases to trimming and J lost 2 bases, with 18 bases between them. Per germline, CDR1 SNHLY and CDR2 FYNNEI. CDR3 size: 16 residues. The CDR3 DNA sequence: TGTGCCAGCACCCCGGGGACACTAGGTACCAAAAACATTCAGTACTTC. Translation gives CASTPGTLGTKNIQYF.

This clone has a single count. The J gene is TRBJ2-5, the V gene TRBV7-8, with 7 positions matching TRBD2. The V segment lost 5 bases and the J segment 5 bases; nucleotides outside the gene matches: 8. Germline V gives CDR1 SGHVS, CDR2 FQNEAQ. The CDR3 spans 14 residues. CDR3 nucleotide sequence: TGTGCCAGCAGCCCTCCGGGGGGACGGGAGACCCAGTACTTC. Translated, it gives CASSPPGGRETQYF.

This chain links TRBV7-9 with TRBJ1-3; a possible D gene is TRBD1 (6 bases). Germline V lookup: CDR1 SEHNR, CDR2 FQNEAQ (reference sequence). V was trimmed by 5 bases and J by 0 bases, leaving 11 bases between them. The CDR3 is 15 amino acids. In nucleotides, the CDR3 is TGTGCCAGCAGCCAGTCGGACAGCTCTGGAAACACCATATATTTT. As protein: CASSQSDSSGNTIYF.

There are a few counts of this clone. The gene calls are TRBV2 and TRBJ1-4; 8 nucleotides agree with TRBD1. Germline loops: CDR1 SNHLY, CDR2 FYNNEI. The V and J ends lost 6 bases and 5 bases, in that order; junction bases with no gene match: 11. This CDR3 is built from 16 residues. The CDR3 DNA reads as TGTGCCAGCAGGGGGGGGACAGGCCACAGGAATGAAAAACTGTTTTTT. Residues: CASRGGTGHRNEKLFF.

V usage is TRBV5-1 and J usage is TRBJ2-1; 7 positions agree with TRBD2. Germline V CDR1 and CDR2: SGHRS, YFSETQ. V lost 1 base to trimming and J lost 4 bases; unmatched junction nucleotides: 2. The CDR3 runs to 14 residues. CDR3 DNA: TGCGCCAGCAGCTTGAGCGGGGATTACAATGAGCAGTTCTTC. Translation gives CASSLSGDYNEQFF.